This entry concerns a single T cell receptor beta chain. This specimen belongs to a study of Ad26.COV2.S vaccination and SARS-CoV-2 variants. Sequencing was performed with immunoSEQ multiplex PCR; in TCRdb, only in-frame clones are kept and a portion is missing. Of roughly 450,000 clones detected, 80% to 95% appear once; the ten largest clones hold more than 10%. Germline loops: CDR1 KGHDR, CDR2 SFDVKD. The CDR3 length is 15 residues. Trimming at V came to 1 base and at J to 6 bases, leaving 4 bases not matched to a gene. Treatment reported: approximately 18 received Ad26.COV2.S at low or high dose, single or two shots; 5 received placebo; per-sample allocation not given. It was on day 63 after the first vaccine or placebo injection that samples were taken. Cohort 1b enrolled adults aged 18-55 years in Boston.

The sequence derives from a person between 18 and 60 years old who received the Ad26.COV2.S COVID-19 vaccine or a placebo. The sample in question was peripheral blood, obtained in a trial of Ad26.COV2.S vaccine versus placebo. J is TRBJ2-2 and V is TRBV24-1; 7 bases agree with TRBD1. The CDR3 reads CATSDFIRGPGELFF. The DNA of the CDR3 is TGTGCCACCAGTGATTTCATTAGGGGGCCCGGGGAGCTGTTTTTT.